The 5 T cell receptor beta chains presented below share a single source sample, sequenced in a study of T-cell reconstitution after alpha-beta-depleted transplantation in children. Unique molecular identifiers were incorporated into the prepared TCRbeta library. TCRdb reprocessed the PCR reads via MiXCR and lists one record per CDR3 protein. The repertoire holds 70,000 or so distinct CDR3 sequences, with 9.5% to 13% as singletons. Sequenced material: PBMCs, taken before TCRalphabeta/CD19-depleted stem cell transplant. The receptor set was obtained from a boy between 10 and 17 years old with acute myeloid leukemia, due to receive a stem cell transplant.

To note about this clonotype: A much larger clone differs by one base, so this may be a read error. The J gene is TRBJ2-1, the V gene TRBV5-1, with D possibly being TRBD1 (6 bases). The CDR3 covers 15 residues. The germline gives CDR1 SGHRS, CDR2 YFSETQ. The germline V and J ends were trimmed by 2 bases and 4 bases, with 13 bases remaining between them. CDR3 amino acids: CASSFEDSTYNEQFF. The CDR3 DNA sequence: TGCGCCAGCAGCTTCGAGGACAGCACTTACAATGAGCAGTTCTTC. The full variable domain, rest sourced from reference TRBV5-1 and TRBJ2-1, is KAGVTQTPRYLIKTRGQQVTLSCSPISGHRSVSWYQQTPGQGLQFLFEYFSETQRNKGNFPGRFSGRQFSNSRSEMNVSTLELGDSALYLCASSFEDSTYNEQFFGPGTRLTVL.

At least ten counts were recorded for this clonotype. V usage is TRBV12-3 or TRBV12-4 and J usage is TRBJ2-1; 13 positions match TRBD2. V lost 6 bases, J lost 10 bases, and 18 bases stayed unmatched. The CDR3 totals 18 residues. The DNA of the CDR3 is TGTGCCAGCAGCTATCATACAACTGGACTAGCGGGGGTCCGGGAGCAGTTCTTC. Translated: CASSYHTTGLAGVREQFF.

This clonotype was seen ten or more times. The chain recombines TRBV30 with TRBJ2-7; a weak D match, TRBD2 (6 bases). V shed 3 bases and J shed 1 base, with 13 bases lying between them. The CDR3 is made up of 14 amino acids. Germline V gives CDR1 GTSNPN, CDR2 SVGIG (reference sequence). CDR3 sequence reads: CAWRSGDLSYEQYF. The DNA of the CDR3 is TGTGCCTGGAGGTCGGGAGATCTATCCTACGAGCAGTACTTC.

This clonotype was seen ten or more times. The rearrangement links TRBV6-2 or TRBV6-3 to TRBJ1-5; TRBD1 matches 7 bases. V was clipped by 5 bases and J by 5 bases; unmatched bases: 12. This CDR3 contains 16 residues. The germline V gene has CDR1 MNHEY and CDR2 SVGEGT. CDR3 region: CASSRLQGFAHQPQHF. CDR3 sequence (DNA): TGTGCCAGCAGTCGCCTACAGGGGTTTGCACATCAGCCCCAGCATTTT.

This clonotype has a count of ten or more. For the CDR3, the DNA is TGTGCCACCCGGACCAGCGACAGAGATACGCAGTATTTT. As protein: CATRTSDRDTQYF. J is TRBJ2-3 and V is TRBV10-3, with a weak D call TRBD1 (5 bases). Germline loops: CDR1 ENHRY, CDR2 SYGVKD. This CDR3 comprises 13 residues. Trimming cost V 10 bases and J 5 bases, with 16 bases left between them.